Below, 7 T cell receptor beta chains from the same sample are listed, as sequenced in a study of blood T cell repertoires in COVID-19. Profiled with immunoSEQ multiplex PCR; TCRdb holds only in-frame clones, not every one. Of a few hundred thousand clones in the sample, roughly 80% were seen once. Input material: peripheral blood. The receptors were sampled from a woman in her 70s with acute or convalescent COVID-19.

The rearrangement joins TRBV7-6 to TRBJ1-1; 8 bases are a match to TRBD1. The germline V gene encodes CDR1 SGHVS and CDR2 FNYEAQ. CDR3 length equals 15 residues. V lost 3 bases and J lost 1; bases outside the gene matches: 4. The CDR3 protein is CASSLGQVSNTEAFF. The CDR3 DNA is TGTGCCAGCAGCTTGGGACAGGTATCGAACACTGAAGCTTTCTTT.

This sequence joins TRBV5-5 and TRBJ2-3; 9 bases line up with TRBD1. Germline-derived CDR1 and CDR2 are SGHKS and YYEKEE (reference sequence). V shed 4 bases, J shed 0 bases, and the junction held 6 bases outside the gene matches. The CDR3 runs 16 residues. In DNA form, the CDR3 reads TGTGCCAGCAGCCCGGTACAGGGGGCTAGCACAGATACGCAGTATTTT. Residues: CASSPVQGASTDTQYF.

This chain joins TRBV9 and TRBJ2-3; 14 bases match TRBD2. The CDR3 contains 17 residues. Unmatched junction bases numbered 9, after V lost 4 bases and J lost 5 bases. Germline V gene sequence: CDR1 SGDLS, CDR2 YYNGEE. CDR3 DNA sequence: TGTGCCAGCAGCTCCACGGGACTAGCGGGGGCGGGAGATACGCAGTATTTT. Its protein is CASSSTGLAGAGDTQYF.

CDR3 DNA sequence: TGTGCCAGCAGCCAAGAGCCTGGCGGGACAGGGAGAAACACCATATATTTT. It is translated as CASSQEPGGTGRNTIYF. This chain connects TRBV4-2 to TRBJ1-3, with 9 bases that match TRBD1. The ends lost 0 bases at V and 5 bases at J; junction bases unmatched: 8. From germline, CDR1 is LGHNA and CDR2 YNFKEQ. CDR3 length: 17 residues.

The chain is built from TRBV6-5 and TRBJ2-1, with 8 bases fitting TRBD2. This CDR3 has 15 amino acids. J lost 6 bases, V lost 5 bases, and 9 bases had no gene match. Germline V gene lookup returns CDR1 MNHEY and CDR2 SVGAGI. The DNA of the CDR3 is TGTGCCAGCAGTCCTCGGGTAGCGGGGTCCAATGAGCAGTTCTTC. Its protein product is CASSPRVAGSNEQFF.

With respect to this clone: Other DNA sequences in the sample encode the same CDR3. The rearrangement uses TRBV6-5 and TRBJ1-4; D may be TRBD1 (5 bases). This CDR3 comprises 14 residues. The V end lost 0 bases, the J end lost 5 bases, and 7 bases lay between the germline ends. Germline-derived CDR1 and CDR2 are MNHEY and SVGAGI. The CDR3 DNA follows: TGTGCCAGCAGTTACTCCGGGGGGAATGAAAAACTGTTTTTT. Translated, it gives CASSYSGGNEKLFF.

The CDR3 protein is CSPRGGETQYF. In nucleotides, the CDR3 is TGCAGTCCCAGGGGCGGCGAGACCCAGTACTTC. The genes are TRBV20-1 and TRBJ2-5, with D possibly being TRBD1 (6 bases). This CDR3 contains 11 residues. Germline V CDR1 and CDR2: DFQATT, SNEGSKA (reference sequence). With 8 bases removed from V and 5 bases from J, the gap between germline ends came to 12 bases.